Below, 9 T cell receptor beta chains from the same sample are listed, as sequenced in a study of CD8 T cells in Susac syndrome. After extraction with the RNeasy kit, 0.5 to 1 ug of the RNA was reverse transcribed using random hexamers. MiXCR, run by TCRdb on the immunoSEQ multiplex PCR reads, gives a single entry per CDR3 protein. The table has about 400,000 distinct CDR3 sequences, around 83% seen once. The sequenced sample consisted of CD8+ T cells from PBMCs. The receptors come from a human donor with multiple sclerosis.

The chain joins TRBV21-1 to TRBJ2-1; the table's D call, TRBD1, has no DNA check behind it. TRBV21-1 is marked as a pseudogene. The CDR3 spans 14 residues. The CDR3 sequence is CASREGTTYNEQFF. In nucleotides, the CDR3 is TGTGCCAGCAGGGAAGGGACAACCTACAATGAGCAGTTCTTC.

The chain has TRBV25-1 and TRBJ2-2; a possible D gene is TRBD1 (6 bases). V lost 2 bases to trimming and J lost 1 base, with 14 bases between them. The CDR3 covers 17 residues. Germline CDR1 MGHDK, CDR2 SYGVNS. The DNA for the CDR3 is TGTGCCAGCAGTGAACGGTCGGACAGATTGAACACCGGGGAGCTGTTTTTT. Its translation: CASSERSDRLNTGELFF.

The rearrangement uses TRBV4-1 and TRBJ2-7; D remains ambiguous. Trimming left V 1 base short and J 5 bases short, with 12 bases between. Germline V gene sequence: CDR1 MGHRA, CDR2 YSYEKL. There are 14 residues in the CDR3. This CDR3 is CASSQVGQNHEQYF. The CDR3 nucleotides read TGCGCCAGCAGCCAAGTGGGTCAGAACCACGAGCAGTACTTC.

The chain links TRBV30 to TRBJ2-1; 9 nucleotides align to TRBD2. The V gene's germline CDR1 is GTSNPN and CDR2 SVGIG (reference sequence). V dropped 4 bases and J dropped 4; count of bases not matched to a gene: 5. The CDR3 sequence is 14 residues long. CDR3 coding DNA: TGTGCCTGGAATAGCCTAGCGGGATACAATGAGCAGTTCTTC. Translating it yields CAWNSLAGYNEQFF.

This chain joins TRBV19 and TRBJ1-2; 7 bases are shared with TRBD1. This CDR3 has 15 amino acids. Germline CDR1 LNHDA, CDR2 SQIVND (reference sequence). V lost 4 bases to trimming and J lost 2 bases; unmatched junction nucleotides: 7. The CDR3 here is CASSTSVQGNYGYTF. In DNA, the CDR3 is TGTGCCAGTAGTACGTCGGTACAGGGGAACTATGGCTACACCTTC.

The count of this clonotype is one. The chain joins TRBV4-1 to TRBJ1-5; tentative D call: TRBD1 (5 bases). The CDR3 runs to 17 residues. Germline-derived CDR1 and CDR2 are MGHRA and YSYEKL. Trimming stripped 1 base from V and 2 bases from J, with 15 bases between. For the CDR3, the DNA is TGCGCCAGCAGCCAAGTCGGGACTGGTCGTCGCAATCAGCCCCAGCATTTT. This gives the protein CASSQVGTGRRNQPQHF.

The gene calls are TRBV2 and TRBJ1-1; possible D gene TRBD1, 6 bases. Deletions cut 6 bases from V and 7 bases from J, with 30 bases between. There are 18 residues in the CDR3. CDR1 is SNHLY and CDR2 is FYNNEI in the germline V gene. The CDR3 nucleotides read TGTGCCAGCAGGGGGGCCCGGACAGCAGAAAATGACACTTTTGAAGCTTTCTTT. Translating it yields CASRGARTAENDTFEAFF.

V is TRBV6-4 and J is TRBJ2-1; TRBD1 agrees at 9 bases. J gave up 5 bases and V 4 bases, and 6 bases lay outside the gene matches. Germline V gene data show CDR1 as MRHNA and CDR2 as SNTAGT. The CDR3 loop spans 15 amino acids. For the CDR3, the DNA is TGTGCCAGCAGTGGGACAGGGGAAATGGACAATGAGCAGTTCTTC. Its protein product is CASSGTGEMDNEQFF.

This chain joins TRBV3-1 and TRBJ2-7, with 12 bases lining up with TRBD1. The CDR3 is 15 amino acids. The germline gives CDR1 LGHDT, CDR2 YNNKEL (reference sequence). After removal of 4 bases from V and 4 bases from J, the junction contained 5 bases not matched to a gene. CDR3: CASSPGTGGVYEQYF. In DNA form, the CDR3 reads TGTGCCAGCAGCCCCGGGACAGGGGGCGTATACGAGCAGTACTTC.